Below, 15 T cell receptor beta chains from the same sample are listed, as sequenced in a study of cytomegalovirus exposure and HLA in healthy donors (dated by TCRdb to 2016 to 2017). Libraries were constructed by the immunoSEQ multiplex PCR assay. A mixture of 60 forward primers for TCR Vbeta segments and 13 reverse primers for TCR Jbeta segments was used in the multiplex PCR. TCRdb re-hosts the immuneACCESS table, in-frame sequences only. Its copies lack some clones; in the studies checked, an unresolved V gene accounts for under half of them, and the cause for the rest is not known. The sample table holds about 180,000 clones, of which about four fifths were seen once. About 1.6% of the sample comes from the top ten. Sequencing was carried out using PBMCs. These TCRs come from a man between 35 and 55 years old in good health and CMV-seronegative.

This clone has a single count. The J gene is TRBJ2-3, the V gene TRBV7-3; unclear D gene. V was cut by 1 base and J by 3 bases, with 5 bases left in between. Germline V gene data show CDR1 as SGHTA and CDR2 as FQGTGA. This CDR3 is built from 13 residues. CDR3 region: CASSLIATDTQYF. CDR3 sequence (DNA): TGTGCCAGCAGCTTAATAGCTACAGATACGCAGTATTTT. The full variable domain, completed using reference TRBV7-3 and TRBJ2-3, is GAGVSQTPSNKVTEKGKYVELRCDPISGHTALYWYRQSLGQGPEFLIYFQGTGAADDSGLPNDRFFAVRPEGSVSTLKIQRTERGDSAVYLCASSLIATDTQYFGPGTRLTVL.

The V and J genes are TRBV27 and TRBJ2-5; 7 nucleotides match TRBD1. The tail of the sequence fits TRBJ2-7 better, so the J call may be wrong. CDR3 length: 13 amino acids. The germline gives CDR1 MNHEY, CDR2 SMNVEV (reference sequence). The CDR3 loop reads CASSLNRGYEQYF. The CDR3 region has the DNA TGTGCCAGCAGTTTAAACAGGGGTTACGAGCAGTACTTC.

V is TRBV30 and J is TRBJ1-1; no firm D call. The V gene's germline CDR1 is GTSNPN and CDR2 SVGIG (reference sequence). The V end lost 1 base, the J end lost 10 bases, and 13 bases lay between the germline ends. The CDR3 sequence is 12 residues long. The CDR3 DNA sequence: TGTGCCTGGAGTGAGGAGGCGCGGAGAGCTTTCTTT. It codes for CAWSEEARRAFF.

V and J are TRBV7-9 and TRBJ2-2, with a possible D match to TRBD1 (6 bases). Germline CDR1 reads SEHNR; CDR2 reads FQNEAQ (reference sequence). The CDR3 loop spans 11 amino acids. V was trimmed by 8 bases and J by 8 bases, leaving 9 bases between them. The CDR3: CASLQGGELFF. The CDR3 nucleotides are TGTGCCAGCCTCCAGGGGGGGGAGCTGTTTTTT.

The V call is TRBV6-5, the J call TRBJ2-1; no reliable D call. Trimming stripped 6 bases from V and 0 bases from J, with 12 bases between. Germline lookup yields CDR1 MNHEY and CDR2 SVGAGI. The CDR3 contains 15 residues. The DNA for the CDR3 is TGTGCCAGCAGCACACCAAGGAGCTCCTACAATGAGCAGTTCTTC. As protein: CASSTPRSSYNEQFF.

J is TRBJ2-7 and V is TRBV7-2; tentatively, D is TRBD2 (7 bases). The CDR3 extends over 15 amino acids. Between the trimmed V and J ends, which lost 5 bases and 4 bases, there was a span of 18 bases. Germline V gene data show CDR1 as SGHTA and CDR2 as FQGNSA. CDR3 in amino acids: CASSPTPGGQYEQYF. CDR3 coding DNA: TGTGCCAGCAGCCCCACGCCGGGGGGCCAATACGAGCAGTACTTC.

The V call is TRBV5-6, the J call TRBJ2-2; 7 bases fit TRBD1. Trimming at V came to 2 bases and at J to 5 bases, leaving 3 bases not matched to a gene. Germline CDR1 reads SGHDT; CDR2 reads YYEEEE. CDR3 length equals 14 residues. The CDR3 reads CASSFGTVTGELFF. In nucleotides, the CDR3 is TGTGCCAGCAGCTTCGGGACAGTTACCGGGGAGCTGTTTTTT.

This chain's CDR3 is CASSYGWGETGELFF. The CDR3 nucleotides are TGTGCCAGCAGTTACGGTTGGGGAGAGACCGGGGAGCTGTTTTTT. V gene TRBV6-6 combines with J gene TRBJ2-2, with D tentatively TRBD2 (5 bases). V lost 2 bases and J 5 bases, leaving 12 bases between the germline ends. CDR1 MNHNY and CDR2 SVGAGI come from the germline V gene (reference sequence). The CDR3 extends over 15 amino acids.

The chain recombines TRBV6-1 with TRBJ1-2, with 8 bases fitting TRBD1. Germline V CDR1 and CDR2: MNHNS, SASEGT. The CDR3 contains 13 residues. With V trimmed by 10 bases and J by 5 bases, 9 bases remained unmatched. In nucleotides, the CDR3 is TGTGCCACCCAGGGGGCTGAGAGGTATGGCTACACCTTC. This gives the protein CATQGAERYGYTF.

The V call is TRBV6-6, the J call TRBJ1-5, with TRBD1 as a possible D gene (5 bases). CDR1 is MNHNY, CDR2 SVGAGI, per germline (reference sequence). The CDR3 spans 14 residues. Trimming stripped 7 bases from V and 7 bases from J, with 17 bases between. Here the CDR3 reads CASKVQGAGQPQHF. The CDR3 DNA sequence: TGTGCCAGCAAGGTTCAGGGCGCGGGGCAGCCCCAGCATTTT.

V gene TRBV19 combines with J gene TRBJ1-5; D might be TRBD1 (5 bases). Between the trimmed V and J ends, which lost 6 bases and 3 bases, there was a span of 18 bases. Per germline, CDR1 LNHDA and CDR2 SQIVND (reference sequence). The CDR3 extends over 16 amino acids. Here the CDR3 reads CASRLAETVPNQPQHF. The DNA of the CDR3 is TGTGCCAGTAGACTCGCCGAGACAGTCCCCAATCAGCCCCAGCATTTT.

The V call is TRBV30, the J call TRBJ1-3; 7 nucleotides line up with TRBD1. CDR3 length: 14 amino acids. V trimming: 5 bases; J trimming: 9 bases; junction bases outside the gene matches: 13. CDR1 is GTSNPN, CDR2 SVGIG, per germline (reference sequence). As DNA, the CDR3 is TGTGCCTGGGATTCTCGGACAGGCCCTCGCACCATATATTTT. Translation: CAWDSRTGPRTIYF.

This clone was detected only once. This rearrangement joins TRBV25-1 to TRBJ2-1, with 8 bases lining up with TRBD2. Germline V gene data show CDR1 as MGHDK and CDR2 as SYGVNS. Losses at the gene ends were 2 bases for V and 8 bases for J; bases not matched to a gene: 5. The CDR3 totals 14 residues. The CDR3 here is CASSEAGGTYEQFF. CDR3 DNA sequence: TGTGCCAGCAGTGAAGCGGGAGGTACCTATGAGCAGTTCTTC.

The chain employs TRBV29-1 and TRBJ2-7, with 7 nucleotides matching TRBD1. The V gene's germline CDR1 is SQVTM and CDR2 ANQGSEA. This CDR3 spans 14 amino acids. Germline trimming cut 6 bases from V and 0 bases from J; bases unmatched to any gene: 8. The CDR3 region has the DNA TGCAGCGTAGCCCCCGGGACAGCCTCCTACGAGCAGTACTTC. Amino acids: CSVAPGTASYEQYF.

J is TRBJ2-3 and V is TRBV7-2; TRBD2 matches 9 bases. Trimming took 5 bases from V and 2 from J; bases not matched to a gene: 2. Germline V gene sequence: CDR1 SGHTA, CDR2 FQGNSA. The CDR3 contains 14 residues. The CDR3 spells CASSPSGTTDTQYF. CDR3 DNA sequence: TGTGCCAGCAGCCCTAGCGGGACCACAGATACGCAGTATTTT.